The sequence of this T cell receptor beta chain was determined in a study of shared clonotypes between healthy human individuals. Overall study results and limits: Clonotypes that were shared across a handful of donors made up approximately 5% of naive CD4 clonotypes. Relative to clonotypes present in all four donors, those not shared had lower generation probabilities.

This clone has just one count. Its antigen remains unknown. Trimming took off 6 bases at V and 5 bases at J, with 10 bases between the two ends. The CDR3 loop spans 12 amino acids. Germline CDR1 reads LNHDA; CDR2 reads SQIVND (reference sequence). The repertoire was sequenced with immunoSEQ multiplex PCR; TCRdb's copy has only in-frame clones and lacks some. This table holds over a million clones, about 96% found once. V gene TRBV19 combines with J gene TRBJ2-5, with a possible D match to TRBD1 (7 bases). This TCR was recovered from a man aged 25 to 45 in good health. Sample: naive CD4+ T cells sorted from blood. Documented subset: CD45RA+ positively selected. CDR3 protein: CASSPGGETQYF. The CDR3, as DNA: TGTGCCAGTAGCCCAGGGGGGGAGACCCAGTACTTC.